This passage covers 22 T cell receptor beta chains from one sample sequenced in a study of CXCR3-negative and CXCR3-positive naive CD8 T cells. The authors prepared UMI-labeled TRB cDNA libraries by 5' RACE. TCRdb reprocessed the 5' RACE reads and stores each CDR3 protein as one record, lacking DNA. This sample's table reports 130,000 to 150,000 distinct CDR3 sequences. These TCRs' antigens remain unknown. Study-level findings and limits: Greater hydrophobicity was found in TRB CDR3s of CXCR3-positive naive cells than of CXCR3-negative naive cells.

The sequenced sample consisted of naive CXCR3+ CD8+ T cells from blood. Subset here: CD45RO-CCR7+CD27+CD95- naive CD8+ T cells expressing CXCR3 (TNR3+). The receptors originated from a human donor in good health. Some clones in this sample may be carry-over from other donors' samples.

CDR3 loop: CASSQDIREPYEQYF. This chain uses TRBV4-1 with TRBJ2-7. This CDR3 comprises 15 residues. Germline CDR1 and CDR2: MGHRA and YSYEKL.

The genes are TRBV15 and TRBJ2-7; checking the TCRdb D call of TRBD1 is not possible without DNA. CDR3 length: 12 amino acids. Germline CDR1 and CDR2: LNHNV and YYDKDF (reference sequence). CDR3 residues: CATSDREYEQYF.

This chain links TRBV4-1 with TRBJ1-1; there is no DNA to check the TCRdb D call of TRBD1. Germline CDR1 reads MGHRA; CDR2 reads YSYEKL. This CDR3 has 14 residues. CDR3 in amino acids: CASSQVNGIAEAFF.

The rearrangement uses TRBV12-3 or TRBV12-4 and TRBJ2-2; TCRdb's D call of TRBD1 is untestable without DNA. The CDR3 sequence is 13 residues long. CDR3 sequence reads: CASKSTGAGELFF.

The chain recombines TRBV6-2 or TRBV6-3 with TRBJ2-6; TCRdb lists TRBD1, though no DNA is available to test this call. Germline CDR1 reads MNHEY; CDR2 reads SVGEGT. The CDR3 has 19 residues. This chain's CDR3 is CASSAGQLGFLSGANVLTF.

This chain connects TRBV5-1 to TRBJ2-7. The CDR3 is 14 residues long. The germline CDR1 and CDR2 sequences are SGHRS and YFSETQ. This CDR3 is CASSLGRAKIEQYF.

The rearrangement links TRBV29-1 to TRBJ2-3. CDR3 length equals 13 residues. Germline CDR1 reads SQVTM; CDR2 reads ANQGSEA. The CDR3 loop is CSVPQAGTDTQYF.

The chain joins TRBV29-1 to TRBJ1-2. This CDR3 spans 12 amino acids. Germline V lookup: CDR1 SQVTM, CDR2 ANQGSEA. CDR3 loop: CSVDLGGYGYTF.

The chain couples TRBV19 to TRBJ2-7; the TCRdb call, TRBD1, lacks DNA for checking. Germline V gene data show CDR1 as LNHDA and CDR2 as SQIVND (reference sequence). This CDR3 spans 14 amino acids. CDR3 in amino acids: CASNGPGLVREQYF.

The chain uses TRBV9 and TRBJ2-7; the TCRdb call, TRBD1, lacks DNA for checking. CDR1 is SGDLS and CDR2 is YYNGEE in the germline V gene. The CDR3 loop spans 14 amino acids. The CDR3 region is CASSVTGGSYEQYF.

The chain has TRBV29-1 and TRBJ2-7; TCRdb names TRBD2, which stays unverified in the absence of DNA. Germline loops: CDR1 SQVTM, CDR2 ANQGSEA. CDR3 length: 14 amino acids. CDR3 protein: CSVEVAGSSYEQYF.

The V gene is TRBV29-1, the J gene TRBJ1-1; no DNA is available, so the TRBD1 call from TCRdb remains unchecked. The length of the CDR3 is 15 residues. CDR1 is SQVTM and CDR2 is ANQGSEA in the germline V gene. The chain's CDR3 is CSVEASTGLNTEAFF.

The CDR3 sequence is CASSQENRDHEQYF. The rearrangement uses TRBV14 and TRBJ2-7; TCRdb reports TRBD1, a call that lacks DNA to check it against. The CDR3 runs to 14 residues. Germline V CDR1 and CDR2: SGHDN, FVKESK.

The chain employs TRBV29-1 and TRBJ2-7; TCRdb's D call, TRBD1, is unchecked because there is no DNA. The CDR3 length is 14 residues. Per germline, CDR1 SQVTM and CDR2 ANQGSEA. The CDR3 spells CSVEPGQPSYEQYF.

The chain's CDR3 is CASSWEASGAGNEQFF. The chain joins TRBV5-1 to TRBJ2-1; TCRdb's assignment of TRBD2 cannot be checked, as there is no DNA. The length of the CDR3 is 16 residues. From germline, CDR1 is SGHRS and CDR2 YFSETQ.

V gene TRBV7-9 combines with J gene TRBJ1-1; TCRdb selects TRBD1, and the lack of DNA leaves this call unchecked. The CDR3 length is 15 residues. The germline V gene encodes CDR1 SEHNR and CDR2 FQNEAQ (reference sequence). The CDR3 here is CASSLGRGLNTEAFF.

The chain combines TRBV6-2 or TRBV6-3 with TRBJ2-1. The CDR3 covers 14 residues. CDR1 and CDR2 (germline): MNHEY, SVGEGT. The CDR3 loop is CASSYSSSYNEQFF.

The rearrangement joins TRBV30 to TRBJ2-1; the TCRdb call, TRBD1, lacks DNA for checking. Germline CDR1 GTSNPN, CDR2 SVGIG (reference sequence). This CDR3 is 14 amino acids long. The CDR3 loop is CAWSEGTGRTEQFF.

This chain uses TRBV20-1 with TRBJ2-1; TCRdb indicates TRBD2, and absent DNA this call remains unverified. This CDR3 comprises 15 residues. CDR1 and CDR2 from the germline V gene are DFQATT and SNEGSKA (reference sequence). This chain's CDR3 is CSASLERGGYNEQFF.

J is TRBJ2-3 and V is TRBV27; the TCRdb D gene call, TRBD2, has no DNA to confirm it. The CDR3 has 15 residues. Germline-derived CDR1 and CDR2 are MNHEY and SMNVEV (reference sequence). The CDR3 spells CASSYRDYHTDTQYF.

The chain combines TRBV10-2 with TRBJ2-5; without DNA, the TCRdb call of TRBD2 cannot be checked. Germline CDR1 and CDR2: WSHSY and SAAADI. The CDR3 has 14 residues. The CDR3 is CASSGLAGEETQYF.

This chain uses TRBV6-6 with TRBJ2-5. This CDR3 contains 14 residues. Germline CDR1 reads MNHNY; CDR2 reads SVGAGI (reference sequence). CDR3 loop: CASLELGSKKTQYF.